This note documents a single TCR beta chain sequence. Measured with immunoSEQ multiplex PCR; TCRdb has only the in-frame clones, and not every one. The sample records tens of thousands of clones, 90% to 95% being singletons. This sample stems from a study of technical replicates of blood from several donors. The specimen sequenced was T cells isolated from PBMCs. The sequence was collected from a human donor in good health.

CDR3 residues: CASSPRVRGGYTF. CDR3 coding DNA: TGCGCCAGCAGCCCCAGGGTCCGAGGAGGCTACACCTTC. This chain connects TRBV4-1 to TRBJ1-2; weak D call: TRBD1 (5 bases). Germline assignment: CDR1 MGHRA and CDR2 YSYEKL. Trimming removed 4 bases from V and 8 bases from J, with 14 bases in between. This CDR3 spans 13 amino acids.